This T cell receptor beta chain comes out of a study of blood T cell repertoires in COVID-19. Study-level information: From T cells, B-cell-depleted T cells, or PBMCs came the material, which was cDNA or gDNA.

Per the original data handling: Amplifying reference gene primers gave estimates of nucleated cell counts. Libraries were prepared by immunoSEQ multiplex PCR; TCRdb keeps only in-frame clonotypes and omits some of them. That table is the source of V, J and clone size, and D and trimming were worked out from the DNA. The sample lists tens of thousands of clones, about 82% occurring once. Germline V lookup: CDR1 SEHNR, CDR2 FQNEAQ (reference sequence). There are 13 residues in the CDR3. V lost 7 bases, J lost 4 bases, and 12 bases lay in between. The genes are TRBV7-9 and TRBJ2-3; weak D call: TRBD1 (6 bases). Source material: peripheral blood. The clonotype comes from a man in his fifties with acute or convalescent COVID-19. The CDR3 sequence is CASTQQGADTQYF. The CDR3 nucleotides are TGTGCCAGCACCCAACAGGGTGCAGATACGCAGTATTTT.